Following are 21 T cell receptor beta chains from one sample sequenced in a study of T cell repertoires in cytomegalovirus infection. Each CDR3 protein is one row after TCRdb ran MiXCR on the reads. The sample holds about 100,000 distinct CDR3 sequences, more than 20% seen once. Material: CD8+ T cells from PBMCs. The receptors shown here come from a human donor in good health (CMV status not recorded). Some clones in this sample may be carry-over from other donors' samples.

The V gene is TRBV4-3, the J gene TRBJ1-1; possible D gene TRBD1, 5 bases. The V gene lost 4 bases and the J gene lost 7 bases, with 10 bases spanning the gap. The CDR3 spans 12 residues. CDR1 is LGHNA, CDR2 YSLEER, per germline. As DNA, the CDR3 is TGCGCCAGCAGCCGAGTCCAGGGTGAAGCTTTCTTT. Protein: CASSRVQGEAFF.

This clonotype was seen many times. The chain recombines TRBV7-6 with TRBJ2-7; 7 nucleotides align to TRBD2. The CDR3 loop spans 16 amino acids. With V trimmed by 0 bases and J by 0 bases, 5 bases remained unmatched. Germline-derived CDR1 and CDR2 are SGHVS and FNYEAQ. The CDR3 DNA follows: TGTGCCAGCAGCTTAGCGGGGACTAAAAGCTCCTACGAGCAGTACTTC. Translation gives CASSLAGTKSSYEQYF.

This clonotype was picked up a small number of times. The chain is built from TRBV20-1 and TRBJ2-7; D uncertain. Germline CDR1 DFQATT, CDR2 SNEGSKA (reference sequence). V gave up 0 bases and J gave up 2 bases, with 8 bases separating them. This CDR3 comprises 13 residues. This chain's CDR3 is CSARDLETYEQYF. DNA of the CDR3: TGCAGTGCTAGAGACCTGGAAACCTACGAGCAGTACTTC.

The chain joins TRBV6-8 to TRBJ2-2, with D hard to call. The CDR3 contains 14 residues. V lost 2 bases to trimming and J lost 10 bases, with 14 bases between them. Germline CDR1 reads MNHGY; CDR2 reads SAAAGT. The CDR3 loop is CASSYVTYSEELFF. In nucleotides, the CDR3 is TGTGCCAGCAGTTACGTGACCTACAGCGAGGAGCTGTTTTTT.

This clonotype showed up many times. The chain carries TRBV5-1 and TRBJ2-1; TRBD1 matches 8 bases. The CDR3 runs 14 residues. After removal of 0 bases from V and 7 bases from J, the junction contained 3 bases not matched to a gene. Per the germline V gene, CDR1 is SGHRS and CDR2 is YFSETQ. The CDR3 DNA follows: TGCGCCAGCAGCTTGGCCCAGGGGGCAAATGAGCAGTTCTTC. Its translation is CASSLAQGANEQFF.

This clonotype has more than one count but fewer than ten. The gene calls are TRBV4-1 and TRBJ2-2; D gene ambiguous. This CDR3 contains 14 residues. Germline V CDR1 and CDR2: MGHRA, YSYEKL. V lost 0 bases and J lost 6, with 8 bases in between. The CDR3 loop is CASSQDRVSGELFF. CDR3 in DNA: TGCGCCAGCAGCCAAGATCGGGTGTCCGGGGAGCTGTTTTTT.

This clonotype has just a few counts. V gene TRBV12-3 or TRBV12-4 combines with J gene TRBJ1-5; tentatively, D is TRBD1 (5 bases). Trimming cost V 2 bases and J 3 bases, with 8 bases left between them. This CDR3 comprises 14 residues. This chain's CDR3 is CASSLRGDNQPQHF. The CDR3 region has the DNA TGTGCCAGCAGTTTAAGGGGTGACAATCAGCCCCAGCATTTT.

There are many counts of this clonotype. The J gene is TRBJ1-5, the V gene TRBV6-2 or TRBV6-3, with 9 bases that match TRBD1. The CDR3 loop spans 17 amino acids. Germline V lookup: CDR1 MNHEY, CDR2 SVGEGT. V lost 5 bases, J lost 0 bases, and 8 bases stayed unmatched. The CDR3 DNA is TGTGCCAGCAGTCCGACAGGGGGTGAGACTAGCAATCAGCCCCAGCATTTT. Its protein is CASSPTGGETSNQPQHF.

This rearrangement joins TRBV12-3 or TRBV12-4 to TRBJ2-4; D is perhaps TRBD1 or TRBD2 (7 bases each). The CDR3 runs to 17 residues. V dropped 7 bases and J dropped 1 base, with 20 bases sitting between them. The CDR3 nucleotides are TGTGCCAGCACCCTTGGGGAGGGGGCTCGCGCCAAAAACATTCAGTACTTC. Its translation: CASTLGEGARAKNIQYF.

This clonotype was picked up many times. This chain links TRBV20-1 with TRBJ2-7; either TRBD1 or TRBD2 may supply D (5 bases each). CDR1 is DFQATT, CDR2 SNEGSKA, per germline (reference sequence). V was pared by 5 bases and J by 5 bases, with 22 bases between. The CDR3 has 15 amino acids. The CDR3: CSAVPPGRETHEQYF. The CDR3 DNA reads TGCAGTGCTGTCCCACCGGGACGAGAGACCCACGAGCAGTACTTC.

The gene calls are TRBV7-2 and TRBJ1-5; D is unresolved. Trimming pared 7 bases from V and 2 bases from J, leaving 6 bases between. The CDR3 sequence is 12 residues long. Per germline, CDR1 SGHTA and CDR2 FQGNSA. CDR3 loop: CASMGGNQPQHF. The CDR3 DNA is TGTGCCAGCATGGGTGGCAATCAGCCCCAGCATTTT.

This clonotype turned up a few times. J is TRBJ1-2 and V is TRBV30, with 7 bases identical to TRBD1. This CDR3 has 12 residues. Trimming took 8 bases from V and 7 from J; bases not matched to a gene: 10. Germline CDR1 reads GTSNPN; CDR2 reads SVGIG (reference sequence). DNA for the CDR3: TGTGCCACCTGGAGCCGGGACAGTGGCTACACCTTC. The encoded protein is CATWSRDSGYTF.

In its sample, this clonotype was seen once. The chain recombines TRBV7-9 with TRBJ2-3; 9 bases match TRBD2. CDR3 size: 19 residues. Germline-derived CDR1 and CDR2 are SEHNR and FQNEAQ (reference sequence). J lost 1 base, V lost 5 bases, and 16 bases had no gene match. The CDR3 DNA reads as TGTGCCAGCAGCCCTAGCGGGGTCACAGCACTTACGCGCACAGATACGCAGTATTTT. Residues: CASSPSGVTALTRTDTQYF.

The V gene is TRBV2, the J gene TRBJ2-7, with a possible D match to TRBD2 (5 bases). Germline CDR1 and CDR2: SNHLY and FYNNEI. V was clipped by 3 bases and J by 0 bases, with 9 bases between them. The CDR3 spans 14 residues. CDR3 protein: CASSDGLSSYEQYF. CDR3 coding DNA: TGTGCCAGCAGTGATGGACTCAGCTCCTACGAGCAGTACTTC. Full variable domain (outside the CDR3, taken from reference TRBV2 and TRBJ2-7): EPEVTQTPSHQVTQMGQEVILRCVPISNHLYFYWYRQILGQKVEFLVSFYNNEISEKSEIFDDQFSVERPDGSNFTLKIRSTKLEDSAMYFCASSDGLSSYEQYFGPGTRLTVT.

This clonotype was found a few times. The chain is built from TRBV20-1 and TRBJ2-7; tentatively, D is TRBD2 (6 bases). V was pared by 0 bases and J by 2 bases, with 11 bases between. Germline V lookup: CDR1 DFQATT, CDR2 SNEGSKA (reference sequence). This CDR3 is 14 amino acids long. CDR3 in amino acids: CSARDAAGTYEQYF. CDR3 DNA sequence: TGCAGTGCTAGAGATGCGGCGGGAACCTACGAGCAGTACTTC.

This clonotype was detected many times. The V gene is TRBV5-5, the J gene TRBJ2-1; D gene unclear. Per germline, CDR1 SGHKS and CDR2 YYEKEE (reference sequence). This CDR3 comprises 10 residues. Trimming took 3 bases from V and 10 from J, leaving 5 bases between them. The CDR3 protein is CASSYGEQFF. CDR3 in DNA: TGTGCCAGCAGCTACGGGGAGCAGTTCTTC.

The gene calls are TRBV7-9 and TRBJ2-4; 8 bases are shared with TRBD1. With 2 bases clipped from V and 4 bases from J, the junction kept 10 bases outside the gene matches. Germline values: CDR1 SEHNR, CDR2 FQNEAQ (reference sequence). This CDR3 is built from 17 residues. The chain's CDR3 is CASSLFGQGKAKNIQYF. The CDR3, as DNA: TGTGCCAGCAGCTTATTCGGACAGGGAAAGGCGAAAAACATTCAGTACTTC.

V is TRBV7-9 and J is TRBJ2-5, with D unclear. This CDR3 spans 14 amino acids. Germline values: CDR1 SEHNR, CDR2 FQNEAQ (reference sequence). V was pared by 5 bases and J by 2 bases, with 12 bases between. The CDR3 loop is CASSDRTGQETQYF. CDR3 in DNA: TGTGCCAGCAGCGATCGGACGGGTCAAGAGACCCAGTACTTC. The full variable domain, its missing parts supplied by reference TRBV7-9 and TRBJ2-5, is DTGVSQNPRHKITKRGQNVTFRCDPISEHNRLYWYRQTLGQGPEFLTYFQNEAQLEKSRLLSDRFSAERPKGSFSTLEIQRTEQGDSAMYLCASSDRTGQETQYFGPGTRLLVL.

This chain joins TRBV5-5 and TRBJ1-5, with 7 bases identical to TRBD1. The germline gives CDR1 SGHKS, CDR2 YYEKEE (reference sequence). V lost 5 bases to trimming and J lost 6 bases; unmatched junction nucleotides: 11. The CDR3 length is 15 residues. CDR3 protein: CASSTRGGEGQPQHF. DNA for the CDR3: TGTGCCAGCAGTACACGAGGGGGCGAGGGTCAGCCCCAGCATTTT.

About this clonotype: A much more abundant neighbour one base away suggests this may be a read error. This chain uses TRBV4-1 with TRBJ2-3; D may be TRBD1 or TRBD2 (5 bases each). The CDR3 runs to 14 residues. V lost 8 bases to trimming and J lost 2 bases, with 14 bases between them. CDR1 is MGHRA and CDR2 is YSYEKL in the germline V gene. The CDR3 spells CASAQMGVTDTQYF. The CDR3, as DNA: TGCGCCAGCGCACAAATGGGGGTCACAGATACGCAGTATTTT.

The chain has TRBV7-8 and TRBJ1-2; no definite D call. Germline values: CDR1 SGHVS, CDR2 FQNEAQ. The CDR3 spans 14 residues. The V end was cut by 5 bases, the J end by 4 bases, with 14 bases between. DNA of the CDR3: TGTGCCAGCAGCCCCCCGGGATTGACCTATGGCTACACCTTC. This encodes CASSPPGLTYGYTF.